This T cell receptor beta chain was profiled in a study of OX40 agonist ivuxolimab in advanced cancers. TCRdb's copy holds only in-frame clones and misses some; the assay was immunoSEQ multiplex PCR. This sample has 25,000 to 30,000 clones; 79% occur once, and the top ten carry approximately 15%. This CDR3 is 13 amino acids long. V was shortened by 8 bases and J by 7 bases, with 17 bases between the two germline ends. Germline V CDR1 and CDR2: MNHNS, SASEGT. This chain links TRBV6-1 with TRBJ1-2; TRBD1 might be the D (5 bases). The sequence came from an adult with an advanced solid tumor such as melanoma, head and neck, liver or kidney cancer. Sequenced material: CD4+ or CD8+ T cells sorted from blood, taken in a trial of the OX40 agonist ivuxolimab. In DNA, the CDR3 is TGTGCCAGCGCGGTCGGGGCTCGAGGTGGCTACACCTTC. Residues: CASAVGARGGYTF.